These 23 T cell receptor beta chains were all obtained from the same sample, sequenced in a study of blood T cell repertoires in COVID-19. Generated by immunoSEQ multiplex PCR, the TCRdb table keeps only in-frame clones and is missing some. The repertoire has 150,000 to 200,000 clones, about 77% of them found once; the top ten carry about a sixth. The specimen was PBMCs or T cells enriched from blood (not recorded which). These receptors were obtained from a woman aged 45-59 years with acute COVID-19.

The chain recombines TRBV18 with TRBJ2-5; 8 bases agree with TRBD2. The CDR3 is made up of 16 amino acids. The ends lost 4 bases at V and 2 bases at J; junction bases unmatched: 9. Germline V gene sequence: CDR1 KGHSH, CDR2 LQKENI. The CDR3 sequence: CASSQRGPPPQETQYF. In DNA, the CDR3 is TGTGCCAGCTCACAGCGGGGGCCTCCCCCGCAAGAGACCCAGTACTTC.

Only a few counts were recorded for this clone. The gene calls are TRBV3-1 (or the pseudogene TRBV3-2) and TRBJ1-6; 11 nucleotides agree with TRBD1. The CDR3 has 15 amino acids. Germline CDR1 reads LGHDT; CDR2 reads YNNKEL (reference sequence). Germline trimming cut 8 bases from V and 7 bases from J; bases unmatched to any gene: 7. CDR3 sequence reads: CASGRTGGLNSPLHF. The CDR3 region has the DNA TGTGCCAGCGGAAGGACAGGGGGCCTCAATTCACCCCTCCACTTT.

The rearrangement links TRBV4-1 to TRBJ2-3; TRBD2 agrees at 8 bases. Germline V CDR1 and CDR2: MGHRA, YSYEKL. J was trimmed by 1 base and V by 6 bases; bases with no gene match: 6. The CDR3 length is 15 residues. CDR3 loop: CASSYSGVGTDTQYF. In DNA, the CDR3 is TGCGCCAGCAGTTATAGCGGGGTCGGCACAGATACGCAGTATTTT.

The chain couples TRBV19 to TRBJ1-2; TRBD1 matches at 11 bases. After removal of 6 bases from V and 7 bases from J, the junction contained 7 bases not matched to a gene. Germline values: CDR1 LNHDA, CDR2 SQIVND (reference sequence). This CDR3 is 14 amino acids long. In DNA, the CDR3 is TGTGCCAGTAGCCAGGACAGGGGGCGAAGTGGCTACACCTTC. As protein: CASSQDRGRSGYTF.

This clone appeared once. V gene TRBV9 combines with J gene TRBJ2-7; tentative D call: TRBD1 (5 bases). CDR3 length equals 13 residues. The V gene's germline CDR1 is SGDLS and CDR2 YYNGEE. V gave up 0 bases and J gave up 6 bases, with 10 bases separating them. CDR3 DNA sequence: TGTGCCAGCAGCGTAGATCAGGGTACCGAGCAGTACGTC. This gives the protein CASSVDQGTEQYV.

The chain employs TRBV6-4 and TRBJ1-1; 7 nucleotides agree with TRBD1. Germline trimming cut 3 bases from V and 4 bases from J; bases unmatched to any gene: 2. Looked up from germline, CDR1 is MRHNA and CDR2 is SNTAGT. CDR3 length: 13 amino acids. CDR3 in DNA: TGTGCCAGCAGTGAACAGGGGAGCACTGAAGCTTTCTTT. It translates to CASSEQGSTEAFF.

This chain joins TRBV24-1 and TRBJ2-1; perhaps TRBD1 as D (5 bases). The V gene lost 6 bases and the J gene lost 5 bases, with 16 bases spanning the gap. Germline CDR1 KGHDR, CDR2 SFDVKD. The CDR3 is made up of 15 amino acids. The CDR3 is CATSSLGHGNNEQFF. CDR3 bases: TGTGCCACCAGTAGTCTTGGACATGGGAACAATGAGCAGTTCTTC.

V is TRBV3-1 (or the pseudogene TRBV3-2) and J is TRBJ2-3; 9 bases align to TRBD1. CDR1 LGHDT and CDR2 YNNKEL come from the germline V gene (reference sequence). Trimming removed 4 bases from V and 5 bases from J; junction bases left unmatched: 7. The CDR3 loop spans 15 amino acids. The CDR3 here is CASSRWTGVGDTQYF. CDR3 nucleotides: TGTGCCAGCAGCCGTTGGACAGGGGTGGGAGATACGCAGTATTTT.

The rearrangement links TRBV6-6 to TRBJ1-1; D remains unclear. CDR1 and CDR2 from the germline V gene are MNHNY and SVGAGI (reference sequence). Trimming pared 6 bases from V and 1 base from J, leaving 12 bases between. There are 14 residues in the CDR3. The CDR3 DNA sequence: TGTGCCAGCAGCCCCCCGGGAGGGAACACTGAAGCTTTCTTT. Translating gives CASSPPGGNTEAFF.

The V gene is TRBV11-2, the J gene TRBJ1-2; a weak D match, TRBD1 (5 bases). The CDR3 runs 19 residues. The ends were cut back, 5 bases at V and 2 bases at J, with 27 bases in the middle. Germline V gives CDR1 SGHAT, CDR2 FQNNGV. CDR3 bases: TGTGCCAGCAGCCGTCCCGAACAAGGGGACTTCCCTCTAAACTATGGCTACACCTTC. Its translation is CASSRPEQGDFPLNYGYTF.

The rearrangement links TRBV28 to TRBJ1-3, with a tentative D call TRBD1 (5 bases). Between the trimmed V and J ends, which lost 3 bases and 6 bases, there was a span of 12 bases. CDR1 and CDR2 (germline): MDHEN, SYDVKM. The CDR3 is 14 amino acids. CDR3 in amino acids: CASSFTGEENTIYF. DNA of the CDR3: TGTGCCAGCAGTTTTACGGGGGAGGAAAACACCATATATTTT.

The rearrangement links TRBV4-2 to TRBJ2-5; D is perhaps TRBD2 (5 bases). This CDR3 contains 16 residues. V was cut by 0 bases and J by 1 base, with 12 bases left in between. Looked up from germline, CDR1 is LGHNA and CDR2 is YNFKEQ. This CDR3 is CASSQDSTSIQETQYF. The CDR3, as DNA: TGTGCCAGCAGCCAAGATTCCACTAGTATCCAAGAGACCCAGTACTTC.

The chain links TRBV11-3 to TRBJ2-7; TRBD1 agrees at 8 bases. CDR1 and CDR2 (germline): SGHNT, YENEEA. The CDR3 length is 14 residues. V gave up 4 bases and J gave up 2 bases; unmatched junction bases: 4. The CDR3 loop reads CASSSLQGAYEQYV. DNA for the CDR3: TGTGCCAGCAGCTCCTTACAGGGGGCCTACGAGCAGTACGTC.

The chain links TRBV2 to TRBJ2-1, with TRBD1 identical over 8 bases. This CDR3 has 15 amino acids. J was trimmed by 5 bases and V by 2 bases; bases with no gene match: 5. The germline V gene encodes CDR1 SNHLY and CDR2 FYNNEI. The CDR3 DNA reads TGTGCCAGCAGTGAATCAGGGGGCCGAAACAATGAGCAGTTCTTC. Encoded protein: CASSESGGRNNEQFF.

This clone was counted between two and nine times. The chain's CDR3 is CASSGYSSYGYTF. The CDR3 DNA reads TGTGCCAGCAGCGGATACAGCTCCTATGGCTACACCTTC. This sequence joins TRBV3-1 (or the pseudogene TRBV3-2) and TRBJ1-2; D remains unclear. The V end lost 5 bases, the J end lost 4 bases, and 11 bases lay between the germline ends. The CDR3 totals 13 residues. Germline V gene data show CDR1 as LGHDT and CDR2 as YNNKEL (reference sequence).

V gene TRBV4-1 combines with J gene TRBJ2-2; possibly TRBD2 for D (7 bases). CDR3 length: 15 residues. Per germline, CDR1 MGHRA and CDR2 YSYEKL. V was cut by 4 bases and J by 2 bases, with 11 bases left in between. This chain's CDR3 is CASSPRGPNTGELFF. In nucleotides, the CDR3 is TGCGCCAGCAGCCCGCGGGGGCCAAACACCGGGGAGCTGTTTTTT.

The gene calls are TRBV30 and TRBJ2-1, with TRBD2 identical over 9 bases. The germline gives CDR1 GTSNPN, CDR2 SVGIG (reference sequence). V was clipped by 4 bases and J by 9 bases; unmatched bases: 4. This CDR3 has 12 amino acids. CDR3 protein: CAWTSGAGEQFF. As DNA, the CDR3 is TGTGCCTGGACTAGCGGGGCGGGTGAGCAGTTCTTC.

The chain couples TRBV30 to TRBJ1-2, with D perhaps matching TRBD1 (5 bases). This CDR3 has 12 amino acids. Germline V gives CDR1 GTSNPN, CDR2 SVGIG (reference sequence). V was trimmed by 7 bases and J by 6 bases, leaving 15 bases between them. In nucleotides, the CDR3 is TGTGCCTCCAACGGGGGTTTTGATGGCTACACCTTC. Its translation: CASNGGFDGYTF. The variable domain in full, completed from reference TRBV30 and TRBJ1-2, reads SQTIHQWPATLVQPVGSPLSLECTVEGTSNPNLYWYRQAAGRGLQLLFYSVGIGQISSEVPQNLSASRPQDRQFILSSKKLLLSDSGFYLCASNGGFDGYTFGSGTRLTVV.

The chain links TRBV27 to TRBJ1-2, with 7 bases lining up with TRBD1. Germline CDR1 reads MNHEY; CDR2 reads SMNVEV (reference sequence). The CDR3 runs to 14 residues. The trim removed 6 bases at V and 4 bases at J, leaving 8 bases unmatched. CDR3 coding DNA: TGTGCCAGCAGACCCGCAGGGGGGTCCTATGGCTACACCTTC. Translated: CASRPAGGSYGYTF.

The DNA of the CDR3 is TGTGCCAGCAGCTTGGGACTAGCGGGGGGAGGAGAGACCCAGTACTTC. Amino acid sequence: CASSLGLAGGGETQYF. The rearrangement links TRBV5-4 to TRBJ2-5; 13 bases are shared with TRBD2. The CDR3 has 16 amino acids. Per the germline V gene, CDR1 is SGHNT and CDR2 is YYREEE (reference sequence). The V gene end was trimmed by 0 bases and the J gene end by 4 bases; junction bases not matched to a gene: 3.

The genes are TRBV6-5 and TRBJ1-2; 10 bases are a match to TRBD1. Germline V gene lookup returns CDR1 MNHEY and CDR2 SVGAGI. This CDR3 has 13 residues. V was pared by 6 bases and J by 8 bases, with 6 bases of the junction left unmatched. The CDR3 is CASRAGTGDGYTF. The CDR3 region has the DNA TGTGCCAGCAGAGCCGGGACAGGGGACGGCTACACCTTC.

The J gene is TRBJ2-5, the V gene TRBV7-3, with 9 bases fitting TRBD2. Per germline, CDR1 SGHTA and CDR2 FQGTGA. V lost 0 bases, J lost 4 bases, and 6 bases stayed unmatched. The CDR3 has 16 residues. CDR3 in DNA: TGTGCCAGCAGCTTAACGTCATCGCGGGGGGGAGAGACCCAGTACTTC. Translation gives CASSLTSSRGGETQYF.

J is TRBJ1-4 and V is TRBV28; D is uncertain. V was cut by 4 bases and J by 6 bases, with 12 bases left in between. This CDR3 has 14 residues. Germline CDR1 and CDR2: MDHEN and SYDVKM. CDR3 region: CASSSSPPYEKLFF. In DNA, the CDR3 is TGTGCCAGCAGTTCGAGTCCGCCGTATGAAAAACTGTTTTTT.